This T cell receptor (beta chain) is drawn from a study of shared clonotypes between healthy human individuals. Naive CD8 cells lacked CD45RO, underwent positive selection for CCR7 and left out terminally differentiated effector memory CD45RA+ cells. Deletions cut 7 bases from V and 6 bases from J, with 10 bases between. CDR3 length equals 12 residues. Germline assignment: CDR1 SGDLS and CDR2 YYNGEE. Profiling relied on immunoSEQ multiplex PCR, and the TCRdb table lists in-frame clones only, not all of them. Of some 800,000 clones listed, around 93% are singletons. This sequence was found in a man aged 25-45 years in good health. This chain uses TRBV9 with TRBJ2-2, with D possibly matching TRBD1 (6 bases). The sequencing sample was made of naive CD8+ T cells sorted from blood. The CDR3: CASGWGPGELFF. Written as DNA, the CDR3 is TGTGCCAGCGGGTGGGGGCCCGGGGAGCTGTTTTTT.